This T cell receptor (beta chain) emerged from a study of blood T cell repertoires in COVID-19. Study context: Some COVID-19 samples were acute and others convalescent; all came from the United States, Italy and Spain. In each case, the material was cDNA or gDNA derived from T cells, B-cell-depleted T cells, or PBMCs.

This CDR3 comprises 14 residues. CDR1 and CDR2 (germline): SGDLS, YYNGEE. V lost 1 base and J lost 5; bases outside the gene matches: 6. Original processing notes: Estimation of nucleated cell counts was performed using reference gene primer amplification. Assay used: immunoSEQ multiplex PCR; TCRdb lists only in-frame clones, some missing. V and J calls and clone size are given by that table; D and trimming were obtained from the DNA. The data contain 120,000 or so clones, around 87% of them seen just once; the ten biggest clones take up less than 4.5%. The V and J genes are TRBV9 and TRBJ2-7, with 7 bases lining up with TRBD2. The sequencing input was peripheral blood. This receptor was identified in a woman aged 60-75 years with acute or convalescent COVID-19. The DNA of the CDR3 is TGTGCCAGCAGCGTAACTAGCGTGGGTCACGAGCAGTACTTC. The encoded protein is CASSVTSVGHEQYF.